These 32 T cell receptor beta chains share one sample of origin, sequenced in a study of cytomegalovirus exposure and HLA in healthy donors. The PCR contained 60 Vbeta and 13 Jbeta primers. Method: immunoSEQ multiplex PCR; TCRdb's copy keeps in-frame clones and lacks some. This sample's table reports 30,000 to 40,000 clones. The sequenced material came from PBMCs. Every receptor here comes from a woman aged 40 to 50 in good health and CMV-seropositive.

The V and J genes are TRBV7-9 and TRBJ2-5, with 12 bases matching TRBD2. The ends lost 1 base at V and 4 bases at J; junction bases unmatched: 4. Germline CDR1 is SEHNR and CDR2 is FQNEAQ (reference sequence). The CDR3 has 16 amino acids. CDR3 loop: CASSLGLAGDRETQYF. CDR3 bases: TGTGCCAGCAGCTTAGGACTAGCGGGAGACAGAGAGACCCAGTACTTC.

This chain connects TRBV29-1 to TRBJ1-4, with D perhaps TRBD1 (6 bases). Deletions cut 7 bases from V and 6 bases from J, with 12 bases between. This CDR3 is 12 amino acids long. Germline V gives CDR1 SQVTM, CDR2 ANQGSEA. CDR3 DNA: TGCAGCGGGGAGGGGGGAGATGAAAAACTGTTTTTT. This translates into CSGEGGDEKLFF.

J is TRBJ1-2 and V is TRBV29-1; D call uncertain. The CDR3 extends over 12 amino acids. Germline V gives CDR1 SQVTM, CDR2 ANQGSEA. The V end was cut by 0 bases, the J end by 7 bases, with 9 bases between. The CDR3 sequence: CSVEDTARGYTF. The CDR3 coding sequence is TGCAGCGTTGAAGACACTGCGCGTGGCTACACCTTC.

The chain employs TRBV7-9 and TRBJ1-2; no reliable D call. V lost 2 bases and J 4 bases, leaving 8 bases between the germline ends. Germline values: CDR1 SEHNR, CDR2 FQNEAQ (reference sequence). This CDR3 has 13 amino acids. CDR3 DNA sequence: TGTGCCAGCAGCTTACTTGGTAGCTATGGCTACACCTTC. Its translation: CASSLLGSYGYTF.

This chain joins TRBV6-6 and TRBJ2-1, with 8 bases matching TRBD2. Trimming took 2 bases from V and 8 from J; bases not matched to a gene: 5. Looked up from germline, CDR1 is MNHNY and CDR2 is SVGAGI (reference sequence). The CDR3 covers 14 residues. The CDR3 DNA follows: TGTGCCAGCAGTTACGGGGTAGCGGGATATGAGCAGTTCTTC. Translated: CASSYGVAGYEQFF.

The chain employs TRBV5-4 and TRBJ1-1; possibly TRBD1 for D (5 bases). This CDR3 comprises 12 residues. Trimming took 4 bases from V and 5 from J, leaving 9 bases between them. Germline V CDR1 and CDR2: SGHNT, YYREEE (reference sequence). This CDR3 reads CASSIRDTEAFF. The CDR3 DNA follows: TGTGCCAGCAGCATCAGGGATACTGAAGCTTTCTTT.

The CDR3 DNA reads TGTGCCAGCAGTTTATATGGAGATGAAGCTTTCTTT. Amino acids: CASSLYGDEAFF. V is TRBV28 and J is TRBJ1-1; no clear D. The CDR3 totals 12 residues. V shed 1 base and J shed 7 bases, with 7 bases lying between them. CDR1 and CDR2 from the germline V gene are MDHEN and SYDVKM.

V and J are TRBV7-9 and TRBJ2-7, with TRBD2 as a possible D gene (5 bases). Trimming left V 5 bases short and J 2 bases short, with 16 bases between. Germline CDR1 and CDR2: SEHNR and FQNEAQ (reference sequence). The CDR3 covers 15 residues. The CDR3 nucleotides read TGTGCCAGCAGCCTCCCGGGTGGAGGAGCCTACGAGCAGTACTTC. It encodes CASSLPGGGAYEQYF.

The genes are TRBV6-6 and TRBJ1-5; the match to TRBD1 covers 7 bases. This CDR3 is 14 amino acids long. With 6 bases clipped from V and 3 bases from J, the junction kept 5 bases outside the gene matches. From germline, CDR1 is MNHNY and CDR2 SVGAGI (reference sequence). The CDR3 region has the DNA TGTGCCAGCAGAGGGGGACAGCACAATCAGCCCCAGCATTTT. It translates to CASRGGQHNQPQHF.

J is TRBJ1-3 and V is TRBV6-6; D is perhaps TRBD1 (6 bases). Germline V CDR1 and CDR2: MNHNY, SVGAGI (reference sequence). The CDR3 runs 14 residues. Trimming took off 5 bases at V and 5 bases at J, with 13 bases between the two ends. The CDR3 DNA sequence: TGTGCCAGCAGTATTTTCGGACAGCGAAACACCATATATTTT. Its translation: CASSIFGQRNTIYF.

This chain links TRBV5-6 with TRBJ1-5; 7 bases map to TRBD1. The CDR3 loop spans 15 amino acids. The V segment lost 1 base and the J segment 7 bases; nucleotides outside the gene matches: 8. Germline V gives CDR1 SGHDT, CDR2 YYEEEE. The DNA of the CDR3 is TGTGCCAGCAGCTTGCGGCCGGGGGACAGCCAGCCCCAGCATTTT. This codes for CASSLRPGDSQPQHF.

The chain uses TRBV6-1 and TRBJ2-5, with TRBD2 identical over 12 bases. The CDR3 extends over 17 amino acids. The J segment lost 2 bases and the V segment lost 4 bases, leaving 8 bases of the junction unmatched. Looked up from germline, CDR1 is MNHNS and CDR2 is SASEGT. CDR3 sequence: CASSGLAGVLGQETQYF. The CDR3, as DNA: TGTGCCAGCAGTGGACTAGCGGGAGTTTTGGGGCAAGAGACCCAGTACTTC.

The V gene is TRBV27, the J gene TRBJ2-4, with D perhaps TRBD2 (5 bases). The V gene lost 7 bases and the J gene lost 0 bases, with 19 bases spanning the gap. This CDR3 contains 17 residues. CDR1 and CDR2 from the germline V gene are MNHEY and SMNVEV (reference sequence). CDR3 bases: TGTGCCAGCAATTTCCGCCGGGGAAACCTAGCCAAAAACATTCAGTACTTC. This sequence encodes CASNFRRGNLAKNIQYF.

Here the CDR3 DNA reads TGTGCCAGCAGCTTCTATACAGGTTACCAAGAGACCCAGTACTTC. Translating it yields CASSFYTGYQETQYF. The V gene is TRBV5-6, the J gene TRBJ2-5; TRBD1 might be the D (5 bases). This CDR3 contains 15 residues. CDR1 is SGHDT and CDR2 is YYEEEE in the germline V gene. V was shortened by 2 bases and J by 0 bases, with 11 bases between the two germline ends. The full variable domain, rest sourced from reference TRBV5-6 and TRBJ2-5, is DAGVTQSPTHLIKTRGQQVTLRCSPKSGHDTVSWYQQALGQGPQFIFQYYEEEERQRGNFPDRFSGHQFPNYSSELNVNALLLGDSALYLCASSFYTGYQETQYFGPGTRLLVL.

The genes are TRBV9 and TRBJ1-2; 9 bases agree with TRBD1. The length of the CDR3 is 14 residues. With 1 base clipped from V and 8 bases from J, the junction kept 6 bases outside the gene matches. Germline loops: CDR1 SGDLS, CDR2 YYNGEE. The CDR3, as DNA: TGTGCCAGCAGCGTAACAGGGGGCGCTTGGGGCTACACCTTC. It yields the protein CASSVTGGAWGYTF.

The gene calls are TRBV9 and TRBJ2-7; TRBD1 is a possible D gene (6 bases). Germline V gives CDR1 SGDLS, CDR2 YYNGEE. V gave up 4 bases and J gave up 3 bases, with 20 bases separating them. CDR3 length equals 16 residues. The CDR3 bases are TGTGCCAGCAGCTCGGGACCCGTACAGGGATACTACGAGCAGTACTTC. Its translation: CASSSGPVQGYYEQYF.

The chain employs TRBV29-1 and TRBJ2-7; D is uncertain. The V end was cut by 7 bases, the J end by 4 bases, with 8 bases between. The length of the CDR3 is 10 residues. Per germline, CDR1 SQVTM and CDR2 ANQGSEA. The DNA of the CDR3 is TGCAGCGCAACTGGTTACGAGCAGTACTTC. It translates to CSATGYEQYF.

The rearrangement links TRBV4-3 to TRBJ2-2; 7 bases line up with TRBD2. With V trimmed by 0 bases and J by 7 bases, 8 bases remained unmatched. Germline V gives CDR1 LGHNA, CDR2 YSLEER. This CDR3 has 16 residues. CDR3 nucleotide sequence: TGCGCCAGCAGCCAAGATCCCCTAGCGGCCTACGGGGAGCTGTTTTTT. Translating gives CASSQDPLAAYGELFF.

This rearrangement joins TRBV9 to TRBJ2-3; 12 nucleotides agree with TRBD2. CDR1 and CDR2 (germline): SGDLS, YYNGEE. After removal of 0 bases from V and 3 bases from J, the junction contained 5 bases not matched to a gene. This CDR3 is built from 17 residues. CDR3 nucleotides: TGTGCCAGCAGCGTAGCCACTAGCGGGAGGTGGACAGATACGCAGTATTTT. It yields the protein CASSVATSGRWTDTQYF.

CDR3 sequence reads: CSASTPHSYEQYF. In DNA form, the CDR3 reads TGCAGCGCTTCGACACCTCACTCCTACGAGCAGTACTTC. V usage is TRBV29-1 and J usage is TRBJ2-7; no clear D gene. The CDR3 has 13 residues. Looked up from germline, CDR1 is SQVTM and CDR2 is ANQGSEA. With 7 bases removed from V and 0 bases from J, the gap between germline ends came to 13 bases.

This chain joins TRBV20-1 and TRBJ2-5, with D tentatively TRBD2 (6 bases). The germline CDR1 and CDR2 sequences are DFQATT and SNEGSKA (reference sequence). This CDR3 contains 11 residues. The V and J ends lost 0 bases and 9 bases respectively, with 8 bases between them. This CDR3 is CSARDRRAQYF. The CDR3 nucleotides are TGCAGTGCTAGAGATCGGAGGGCCCAGTACTTC.

The chain is built from TRBV7-8 and TRBJ2-7; 7 bases are a match to TRBD1. With 3 bases clipped from V and 6 bases from J, the junction kept 5 bases outside the gene matches. The germline CDR1 and CDR2 sequences are SGHVS and FQNEAQ. This CDR3 has 13 amino acids. The chain's CDR3 is CASSFTTGAEQYF. CDR3 DNA sequence: TGTGCCAGCAGCTTTACTACAGGGGCCGAGCAGTACTTC.

CDR3 amino acids: CASSDSRQGYGYTF. CDR3 nucleotide sequence: TGTGCCAGCAGTGACTCGAGACAGGGGTATGGCTACACCTTC. The chain uses TRBV2 and TRBJ1-2; 8 bases align to TRBD1. CDR1 is SNHLY and CDR2 is FYNNEI in the germline V gene. V lost 3 bases, J lost 5 bases, and 5 bases stayed unmatched. The CDR3 spans 14 residues.

Of note for this clone: Germline is not matched at one junction end, which may reflect a read error. The chain joins TRBV15 to TRBJ2-1, with 7 nucleotides matching TRBD2. The CDR3 extends over 17 amino acids. Germline CDR1 is LNHNV and CDR2 is YYDKDF (reference sequence). CDR3 DNA: TGTGCCACCGAAGATACTAGCGAACCGAGCTCCGACAATGAGCAGTTCTTC. This encodes CATEDTSEPSSDNEQFF.

This rearrangement joins TRBV7-3 to TRBJ1-1; D not certain. Trimming removed 5 bases at V and 1 base at J, with 8 bases between. Germline CDR1 SGHTA, CDR2 FQGTGA. CDR3 length: 13 amino acids. The chain's CDR3 is CASSIDTNTEAFF. CDR3 nucleotide sequence: TGTGCCAGCAGCATAGACACGAACACTGAAGCTTTCTTT.

The chain joins TRBV4-1 to TRBJ2-3; D is possibly TRBD1 (6 bases). V was trimmed by 0 bases and J by 2 bases, leaving 18 bases between them. This CDR3 is 18 amino acids long. CDR1 is MGHRA and CDR2 is YSYEKL in the germline V gene. The CDR3 is CASSQESTGTQPTDTQYF. The CDR3 DNA sequence: TGCGCCAGCAGCCAAGAGTCGACCGGGACACAACCCACAGATACGCAGTATTTT.

V gene TRBV7-3 combines with J gene TRBJ2-1, with 8 positions matching TRBD2. Trimming removed 3 bases from V and 4 bases from J; junction bases left unmatched: 5. The germline CDR1 and CDR2 sequences are SGHTA and FQGTGA. The CDR3 runs 15 residues. CDR3 coding DNA: TGTGCCAGCAGCTTCGGGAGCGGGGGATACAATGAGCAGTTCTTC. Amino acid sequence: CASSFGSGGYNEQFF.

The chain carries TRBV6-5 and TRBJ2-7; 12 bases are shared with TRBD2. The CDR3 has 16 residues. After removal of 2 bases from V and 5 bases from J, the junction contained 7 bases not matched to a gene. Germline V lookup: CDR1 MNHEY, CDR2 SVGAGI. CDR3 nucleotide sequence: TGTGCCAGCAGTTACCCAAGCGGGACTAGCGGGCACGAGCAGTACTTC. Protein: CASSYPSGTSGHEQYF.

J is TRBJ2-7 and V is TRBV2; D is unclear. Looked up from germline, CDR1 is SNHLY and CDR2 is FYNNEI. V was shortened by 7 bases and J by 3 bases, with 10 bases between the two germline ends. This CDR3 spans 12 amino acids. The CDR3 is CASTYSDYEQYF. CDR3 coding DNA: TGTGCCAGCACTTACAGTGACTACGAGCAGTACTTC.

The genes are TRBV6-5 and TRBJ2-5, with a possible D match to TRBD2 (6 bases). V was shortened by 8 bases and J by 4 bases, with 11 bases between the two germline ends. Germline-derived CDR1 and CDR2 are MNHEY and SVGAGI. This CDR3 has 12 amino acids. Here the CDR3 reads CASGHGGETQYF. The CDR3 nucleotides read TGTGCCAGCGGCCACGGGGGAGAGACCCAGTACTTC.

The chain has TRBV4-1 and TRBJ2-7; 9 positions agree with TRBD2. CDR1 is MGHRA, CDR2 YSYEKL, per germline. The junction had 5 bases not matched to a gene; V was cut back by 3 bases and J by 2 bases. This CDR3 is 15 amino acids long. CDR3 coding DNA: TGCGCCAGCAGCCACTTTAGCGGGAGCACCTACGAGCAGTACTTC. As protein: CASSHFSGSTYEQYF.

This rearrangement joins TRBV28 to TRBJ2-7, with 10 bases that match TRBD2. The trim removed 6 bases at V and 6 bases at J, leaving 14 bases unmatched. CDR1 is MDHEN and CDR2 is SYDVKM in the germline V gene. The CDR3 contains 16 residues. The CDR3 bases are TGTGCCAGCAGGGCAGCCGGGGCTAGCGGGAGTGGCGAGCAGTACTTC. Its protein product is CASRAAGASGSGEQYF.